This TCR beta chain is from a study of T cell repertoires in cytomegalovirus infection. TCRdb recomputed calls from the reads with MiXCR, one row per CDR3 protein. In the table there are 110,000 to 150,000 distinct CDR3 sequences, 25% to 35% of which are singletons. The CDR3 spans 15 residues. Germline-derived CDR1 and CDR2 are SGHTA and FQGTGA. Remarks on this clonotype: Antigen specificity is unknown.

The receptor was isolated from a human donor in good health (CMV status not recorded). Some clones in this sample may be carry-over from other donors' samples. This chain connects TRBV7-3 to TRBJ2-1, with 7 bases aligning to TRBD1. The DNA end is more similar to TRBJ2-7, so the J call may be wrong. The sequences come from CD8+ T cells from cultured PBMCs, collected from culture after CMV antigen stimulation. CDR3 protein: CASSLITGAYNEQYF. The CDR3 DNA reads TGTGCCAGCAGCTTAATAACAGGGGCCTACAATGAGCAGTACTTC.